These T cell receptor beta chains were read from a single sample in a study of blood T cell repertoires in COVID-19. The data were produced by immunoSEQ multiplex PCR, yet TCRdb's version contains in-frame clones alone and is incomplete. The table lists more than 200,000 clones, 80% to 85% of them singletons. Material: peripheral blood. The receptor source for this set is a woman aged 80 or over with COVID-19, enrolled during active disease. Each CDR3 is given with its conserved first and last residue. D genes are given only for firm matches. Clone size is not always given. Where it is, it says once, few, many or a class for expanded clones.

V	length	D	J	size	CDR3	DNA
TRBV28	14	TRBD1	TRBJ1-2	.	CASSPGQGNYGYTF	TGTGCCAGCAGTCCCGGACAGGGGAACTATGGCTACACCTTC
TRBV5-4	13	.	TRBJ2-5	.	CASSLPFAKTQYF	TGTGCCAGCAGCTTGCCCTTTGCGAAGACCCAGTACTTC
TRBV19	15	.	TRBJ1-1	.	CASSPRREVNTEAFF	TGTGCCAGTAGTCCGAGGAGGGAGGTGAACACTGAAGCTTTCTTT
TRBV18	13	.	TRBJ1-2	once	CASSPIGASGYTF	TGTGCCAGCTCACCAATAGGGGCGAGTGGCTACACCTTC
TRBV3-1/TRBV3-2	15	TRBD1	TRBJ1-1	.	CASSPGTATNTEAFF	TGTGCCAGCAGCCCCGGGACAGCAACGAACACTGAAGCTTTCTTT
TRBV3-1/TRBV3-2	15	TRBD1	TRBJ1-2	few	CASSSFDRANYGYTF	TGTGCCAGCAGCTCCTTCGACAGGGCTAACTATGGCTACACCTTC
TRBV6-1	13	.	TRBJ1-2	.	CASSDWAGEGYTF	TGTGCCAGCAGTGATTGGGCAGGGGAGGGCTACACCTTC
TRBV9	17	TRBD2	TRBJ2-5	few	CASSLGLAGAAQETQYF	TGTGCCAGCAGCCTCGGACTAGCGGGGGCCGCACAAGAGACCCAGTACTTC
TRBV19	16	.	TRBJ2-7	.	CASSTPYPGHHYEQYF	TGTGCCAGTAGTACTCCATACCCGGGACACCACTACGAGCAGTACTTC
TRBV7-9	14	.	TRBJ2-2	.	CASRKDRGTGELFF	TGTGCCAGCAGAAAAGACCGGGGGACCGGGGAGCTGTTTTTT
TRBV2	14	TRBD1	TRBJ1-2	.	CASSDRTGSYGYTF	TGTGCCAGCAGTGATCGGACAGGCAGCTATGGCTACACCTTC
TRBV18	14	.	TRBJ2-3	.	CASSPPGGTDTQYF	TGTGCCAGCTCACCACCGGGAGGCACAGATACGCAGTATTTT
TRBV6-5	16	.	TRBJ1-3	.	CASSYSRYPTGNTIYF	TGTGCCAGCAGTTACTCGAGATACCCCACTGGAAACACCATATATTTT
TRBV24-1	13	TRBD1	TRBJ2-7	.	CATSGQGGSEQYF	TGTGCCACCAGTGGACAGGGTGGGAGCGAGCAGTACTTC
TRBV28	15	TRBD1	TRBJ1-5	few	CASSSGQLSNQPQHF	TGTGCCAGCAGTTCGGGACAGCTTAGCAATCAGCCCCAGCATTTT
TRBV5-8	14	.	TRBJ1-1	.	CASGGDLMNTEAFF	TGTGCCAGCGGGGGGGACTTAATGAACACTGAAGCTTTCTTT
TRBV11-2	14	.	TRBJ1-1	few	CASSSRYRDTEAFF	TGTGCCAGCAGCTCAAGATACAGGGACACTGAAGCTTTCTTT
TRBV5-1	14	TRBD1	TRBJ1-1	once	CASSLERGLDEAFF	TGCGCCAGCAGCTTGGAGAGGGGGCTGGATGAAGCTTTCTTT
TRBV7-2	13	TRBD1	TRBJ2-7	.	CASSRGQIYEQYF	TGTGCCAGCAGCCGGGGACAGATCTACGAGCAGTACTTC
TRBV5-1	15	TRBD2	TRBJ2-3	.	CASSLGGGLGDTQYF	TGCGCCAGCAGCTTGGGCGGGGGGCTAGGAGATACGCAGTATTTT
TRBV7-2	16	.	TRBJ1-1	.	CASSLFGPLGNTEAFF	TGTGCCAGCAGCTTATTCGGCCCCCTAGGGAACACTGAAGCTTTCTTT
TRBV24-1	19	TRBD1	TRBJ1-2	.	CATSGPSVRGTGPNYGYTF	TGTGCCACCAGTGGACCATCCGTTCGAGGGACAGGGCCTAACTATGGCTACACCTTC
TRBV10-2	14	TRBD2	TRBJ2-7	.	CASSDLAGGREQYF	TGCGCCAGCAGTGATCTAGCGGGGGGGCGAGAGCAGTACTTC
TRBV7-9	14	.	TRBJ2-5	once	CASSLDRLQETQYF	TGTGCCAGCAGCCTCGACAGGCTCCAAGAGACCCAGTACTTC
TRBV3-1/TRBV3-2	15	.	TRBJ1-6	.	CASSQDLGGSSPLHF	TGTGCCAGCAGCCAAGATTTGGGGGGGTCGTCACCCCTCCACTTT
TRBV3-1/TRBV3-2	14	TRBD1	TRBJ1-1	.	CASSVQTGGTEAFF	TGTGCCAGCAGCGTCCAAACAGGGGGCACTGAAGCTTTCTTT